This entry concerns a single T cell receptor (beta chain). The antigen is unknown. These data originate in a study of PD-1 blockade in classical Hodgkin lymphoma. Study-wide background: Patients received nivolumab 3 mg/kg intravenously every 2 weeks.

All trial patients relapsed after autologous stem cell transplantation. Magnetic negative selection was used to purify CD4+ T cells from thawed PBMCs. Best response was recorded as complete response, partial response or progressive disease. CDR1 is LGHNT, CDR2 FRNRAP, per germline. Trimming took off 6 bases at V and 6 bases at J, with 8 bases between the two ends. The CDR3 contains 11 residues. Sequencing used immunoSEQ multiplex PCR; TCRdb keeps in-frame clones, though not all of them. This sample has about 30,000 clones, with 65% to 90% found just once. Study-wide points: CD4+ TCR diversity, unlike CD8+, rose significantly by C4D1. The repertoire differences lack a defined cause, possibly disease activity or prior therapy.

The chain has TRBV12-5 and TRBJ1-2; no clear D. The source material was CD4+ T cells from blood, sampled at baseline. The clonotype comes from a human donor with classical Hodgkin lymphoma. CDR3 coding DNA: TGTGCTAGTGGGTCGGACGATGGCTACACCTTC. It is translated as CASGSDDGYTF. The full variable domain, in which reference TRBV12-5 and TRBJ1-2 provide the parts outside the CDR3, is DARVTQTPRHKVTEMGQEVTMRCQPILGHNTVFWYRQTMMQGLELLAYFRNRAPLDDSGMPKDRFSAEMPDATLATLKIQPSEPRDSAVYFCASGSDDGYTFGSGTRLTVV.